These 10 T cell receptor beta chains originate from one sample sequenced in a study of TIL therapy for anti-PD-1-resistant metastatic lung cancer. Time point denoted: pre-treatment sample, taken before nivolumab and TIL therapy. The tumor samples were excised metastases, mostly pleural nodules or supraclavicular lymph nodes. This was the immunoSEQ v3 assay. Generated by immunoSEQ multiplex PCR, the TCRdb table keeps only in-frame clones and is missing some. The sample shows approximately 92,000 clones, under 70% of them seen only once. The sample in question was tumor tissue, obtained at baseline. The source of these receptors is a person aged 25-79 years with non-small cell lung cancer.

The chain couples TRBV5-6 to TRBJ2-5, with D tentatively TRBD1 (6 bases). CDR3 size: 15 residues. Trimming took 0 bases from V and 2 from J, leaving 11 bases between them. Germline loops: CDR1 SGHDT, CDR2 YYEEEE. The CDR3, as DNA: TGTGCCAGCAGCTTGGAGACAGGATTACAAGAGACCCAGTACTTC. This gives the protein CASSLETGLQETQYF.

The rearrangement joins TRBV7-9 to TRBJ2-1; TRBD2 matches at 9 bases. V lost 10 bases, J lost 8 bases, and 15 bases stayed unmatched. The CDR3 consists of 15 residues. Germline lookup yields CDR1 SEHNR and CDR2 FQNEAQ (reference sequence). The CDR3 nucleotides are TGTGCCACCCATCGGGCCGTAGCGGGAGAAGATGAGCAGTTCTTC. Its translation: CATHRAVAGEDEQFF.

The J gene is TRBJ2-3, the V gene TRBV4-3, with 13 bases lining up with TRBD2. The CDR3 is made up of 16 amino acids. Per the germline V gene, CDR1 is LGHNA and CDR2 is YSLEER. V lost 3 bases and J lost 0; bases outside the gene matches: 0. The chain's CDR3 is CASSQGLAGSTDTQYF. The CDR3 coding sequence is TGCGCCAGCAGCCAGGGACTAGCGGGAAGCACAGATACGCAGTATTTT.

This clone was seen a handful of times. The V call is TRBV6-5, the J call TRBJ2-1; unclear D gene. The V gene's germline CDR1 is MNHEY and CDR2 SVGAGI. This CDR3 has 12 amino acids. The V gene lost 10 bases and the J gene lost 4 bases, with 11 bases spanning the gap. CDR3 residues: CATTALYNEQFF. The CDR3 bases are TGTGCCACCACGGCCCTTTACAATGAGCAGTTCTTC.

The chain couples TRBV30 to TRBJ2-2; 11 bases align to TRBD1. The CDR3 extends over 15 amino acids. The V gene's germline CDR1 is GTSNPN and CDR2 SVGIG (reference sequence). Trimming at V came to 1 base and at J to 8 bases, leaving 6 bases not matched to a gene. Here the CDR3 reads CAWSGTGGAAGELFF. CDR3 in DNA: TGTGCCTGGAGTGGGACAGGGGGCGCGGCGGGGGAGCTGTTTTTT. The full variable domain, with the rest looked up from reference TRBV30 and TRBJ2-2, is SQTIHQWPATLVQPVGSPLSLECTVEGTSNPNLYWYRQAAGRGLQLLFYSVGIGQISSEVPQNLSASRPQDRQFILSSKKLLLSDSGFYLCAWSGTGGAAGELFFGEGSRLTVL.

The chain uses TRBV10-3 and TRBJ1-1, with no clear D. This CDR3 is 16 amino acids long. CDR1 and CDR2 from the germline V gene are ENHRY and SYGVKD. Trimming took off 3 bases at V and 1 base at J, with 15 bases between the two ends. Here the CDR3 reads CAISDPGGRPNTEAFF. The CDR3 coding sequence is TGTGCCATCAGTGACCCCGGTGGCAGACCGAACACTGAAGCTTTCTTT.

The V and J genes are TRBV14 and TRBJ2-7; no clear D gene. Germline CDR1 reads SGHDN; CDR2 reads FVKESK. V lost 1 base, J lost 4 bases, and 14 bases lay in between. This CDR3 comprises 15 residues. The CDR3 loop reads CASSQGVADGYEQYF. CDR3 nucleotide sequence: TGTGCCAGCAGCCAAGGGGTCGCGGATGGTTACGAGCAGTACTTC.

J is TRBJ1-4 and V is TRBV7-2; TRBD1 aligns across 7 bases. CDR1 is SGHTA, CDR2 FQGNSA, per germline. This CDR3 is 16 amino acids long. The ends lost 1 base at V and 6 bases at J; junction bases unmatched: 8. The CDR3 sequence: CASSLGRTGPYEKLFF. The CDR3 coding sequence is TGTGCCAGCAGCTTAGGTCGGACAGGACCCTATGAAAAACTGTTTTTT.

This clone was observed a few times. V is TRBV7-6 and J is TRBJ1-5, with D uncertain. The length of the CDR3 is 13 residues. Per the germline V gene, CDR1 is SGHVS and CDR2 is FNYEAQ. V lost 1 base and J 6 bases, leaving 7 bases between the germline ends. This CDR3 reads CASSLEEGQPQHF. CDR3 sequence (DNA): TGTGCCAGCAGCTTAGAGGAGGGTCAGCCCCAGCATTTT. Full variable domain (remainder filled in from reference TRBV7-6 and TRBJ1-5): GAGVSQSPRYKVTKRGQDVALRCDPISGHVSLYWYRQALGQGPEFLTYFNYEAQQDKSGLPNDRFSAERPEGSISTLTIQRTEQRDSAMYRCASSLEEGQPQHFGDGTRLSIL.

V gene TRBV7-9 combines with J gene TRBJ1-1; no reliable D call. This CDR3 region has 13 residues. The germline V gene has CDR1 SEHNR and CDR2 FQNEAQ (reference sequence). Trimming took 3 bases from V and 4 from J, leaving 9 bases between them. The CDR3 coding sequence is TGTGCCAGCAGCTTTATTGGGGTCACTGAAGCTTTCTTT. Translating it yields CASSFIGVTEAFF.